Listed below are T cell receptor beta chains from one sample, sequenced in a study of OX40 agonist ivuxolimab in advanced cancers. The method was immunoSEQ multiplex PCR; TCRdb's version includes in-frame clones alone and lacks a portion of them. The sample has about 71,000 clones; approximately 78% are singletons. The specimen comprised CD4+ or CD8+ T cells sorted from blood, sampled in a trial of the OX40 agonist ivuxolimab. The receptors derive from an adult with an advanced solid tumor such as melanoma, head and neck, liver or kidney cancer. Each CDR3 is given with its conserved first and last residue. D genes are given only for firm matches. Clone size, where shown, is once, few, many, or a class for clones that have expanded.

V,size,J,D,DNA,CDR3
TRBV10-3,.,TRBJ2-1,TRBD1,TGTGCCATCAAATCCGGGACAGTATACAATGAGCAGTTCTTC,CAIKSGTVYNEQFF
TRBV30,once,TRBJ2-1,.,TGTGCCTGGGACAGTCAGTTCTTC,CAWDSQFF
TRBV6-1,.,TRBJ2-5,.,TGTGCCAGCAGTGAAATTGGGGGAAGGGAGACCCAGTACTTC,CASSEIGGRETQYF
TRBV10-3,.,TRBJ2-2,.,TGTGCCATCAGGGCGGCCGGGGAGCTGTTTTTT,CAIRAAGELFF
TRBV7-2,.,TRBJ1-2,TRBD1,TGTGCCAGCAGCTTGATTGGGACAGGACGGGTTGCCTACACCTTC,CASSLIGTGRVAYTF
TRBV11-3,.,TRBJ2-1,TRBD1,TGTGCCAGCAGTAAAACAGGGGCTTACAATGAGCAGTTCTTC,CASSKTGAYNEQFF
TRBV27,.,TRBJ1-3,.,TGTGCCAGCAGTTTGCGAAGGGGAATCTCTGGAAACACCATATATTTT,CASSLRRGISGNTIYF
TRBV27,.,TRBJ1-1,TRBD1,TGTGCCAGCAGTTTAGGGATAGGGGGCATCTTGGGTACTGAAGCTTTCTTT,CASSLGIGGILGTEAFF
TRBV14,.,TRBJ1-2,TRBD1,TGTGCCAGCAGCCAAGATTCCAGGGGGTTGGGGTACACCTTC,CASSQDSRGLGYTF
TRBV5-1,.,TRBJ1-5,.,TGCGCCAGCAGCTTGGCCCCAGGCTTTAGCAATCAGCCCCAGCATTTT,CASSLAPGFSNQPQHF
TRBV27,.,TRBJ1-2,.,TGTGCCAGCAGTTTTATGGGGACGGAGGGCTACACCTTC,CASSFMGTEGYTF
TRBV19,.,TRBJ1-1,.,TGTGCCAGTGGGGAACAGATGAACACTGAAGCTTTCTTT,CASGEQMNTEAFF
TRBV18,.,TRBJ2-7,.,TGTGCCAGCTCGCGGGACGGGGGATACGAGCAGTACTTC,CASSRDGGYEQYF
TRBV9,.,TRBJ2-7,TRBD1,TGTGCCAGCAGCGCTTCCGGGACAGGCAGACCGCAGCAGTACTTC,CASSASGTGRPQQYF
TRBV5-1,.,TRBJ1-1,.,TGCGCCAGCAGCTTGTTTATGGGAGGGAACACTGAAGCTTTCTTT,CASSLFMGGNTEAFF
TRBV6-5,.,TRBJ1-4,.,TGTGCCAGCAGTTACTCAAGTGCAACTAATGAAAAACTGTTTTTT,CASSYSSATNEKLFF
TRBV27,.,TRBJ2-3,.,TGTGCCACCAAAGTGGGGGGAGCCACAGATACGCAGTATTTT,CATKVGGATDTQYF
TRBV5-1,.,TRBJ1-1,.,TGCGCCAGCAGCCCGACCTCGGAGGGGACTGAAGCTTTCTTT,CASSPTSEGTEAFF
TRBV5-4,.,TRBJ2-5,TRBD1,TGTGCCAGCAGTTCGGGACAGGGCATAGGCCAAGAGACCCAGTACTTC,CASSSGQGIGQETQYF
TRBV5-1,.,TRBJ1-1,.,TGCGCCAGCACGGGAGCTCTGGGCGCTGAAGCTTTCTTT,CASTGALGAEAFF
TRBV20-1,few,TRBJ2-7,.,TGCAGTGCTAGCCCCGGAGACGAGCAGTACTTC,CSASPGDEQYF
TRBV25-1,.,TRBJ2-3,.,TGTGCCAGCAGTGAAATTTCGAATACGCAGTATTTT,CASSEISNTQYF
TRBV11-3,.,TRBJ2-1,TRBD2,TGTGCCAGCAGCTCCGGGACTAGCAGCTACAATGAGCAGTTCTTC,CASSSGTSSYNEQFF
TRBV6-4,.,TRBJ2-2,TRBD1,TGTGCCAGCCGGACAGGGGCGAACACCGGGGAGCTGTTTTTT,CASRTGANTGELFF
TRBV19,once,TRBJ2-7,.,TGTGCCAGTAGTATCGGACGGGTCGACGAGCAGTACTTC,CASSIGRVDEQYF
TRBV14,.,TRBJ1-2,.,TGTGCCAGCAGCCAAGATTATACGGGCTACACCTTC,CASSQDYTGYTF
TRBV5-1,once,TRBJ2-7,.,TGCGCCAGCAGCTTGGGGTTGAACTCCTACGAGCAGTACTTC,CASSLGLNSYEQYF
TRBV7-9,.,TRBJ2-7,TRBD2,TGTGCCAGCAGCCCGACTAGCGCCCGCGAGCAGTACTTC,CASSPTSAREQYF
TRBV7-9,.,TRBJ1-2,.,TGTGCCAGCAGCCTCTGGACAGATATTAACTATGGCTACACCTTC,CASSLWTDINYGYTF
TRBV6-1,.,TRBJ1-6,.,TGTGCCAGCAGTGACAGTCCGGGGATCCCCCTCCACTTT,CASSDSPGIPLHF
TRBV4-2,.,TRBJ2-1,TRBD1,TGTGCCAGCAGCCCCCTCCGGGACAGTGCTTTCCATGAGCAGTTCTTC,CASSPLRDSAFHEQFF
TRBV6-5,.,TRBJ2-7,.,TGTGCCAGCACGGACCGAGGAAGGAACGAGCAGTACTTC,CASTDRGRNEQYF
TRBV9,.,TRBJ1-1,.,TGTGCCAGCAGCGTAGTTGAGGATGGAACTGAAGCTTTCTTT,CASSVVEDGTEAFF
TRBV7-9,few,TRBJ2-7,TRBD1,TGTGCCAGCAGCTTAGCAGGGACAGTCTACGAGCAGTACTTC,CASSLAGTVYEQYF
TRBV5-1,.,TRBJ1-1,TRBD1,TGCGCCAGCAGCTTCACAGAGCAGGGGGGTGGTGAAGCTTTCTTT,CASSFTEQGGGEAFF
TRBV6-1,.,TRBJ1-2,TRBD1,TGTGCCAGCAGTGAATGGGGACAGTCCTATGGCTACACCTTC,CASSEWGQSYGYTF
TRBV18,.,TRBJ2-1,TRBD2,TGTGCCAGCTCTCCTGGACTAGCGGGGGGGAAGAATGAGCAGTTCTTC,CASSPGLAGGKNEQFF
TRBV29-1,.,TRBJ1-4,.,TGCAGCGTTGGAGAGGCAACTAATGAAAAACTGTTTTTT,CSVGEATNEKLFF
TRBV27,once,TRBJ2-3,TRBD2,TGTGCCAGCAGTTTAGGCGGGGGGACAGATACGCAGTATTTT,CASSLGGGTDTQYF
TRBV10-3,.,TRBJ1-4,.,TGTGCCATCAGTGCTGGACCTACTGAAAAACTGTTTTTT,CAISAGPTEKLFF
TRBV5-1,.,TRBJ2-1,.,TGCGCCAGCAGCTTGGAAAGAATCTCCTACAATGAGCAGTTCTTC,CASSLERISYNEQFF
TRBV6-5,.,TRBJ1-3,.,TGTGCCAGCAGAGAGACAGACATAAACACCATATATTTT,CASRETDINTIYF
TRBV7-9,.,TRBJ1-5,.,TGTGCCAGCAGCACTCACCGCGGACAGCCCCAGCATTTT,CASSTHRGQPQHF
TRBV4-2,.,TRBJ1-2,.,TGTGCCAGCAGCCAGGTCAGGGAAGGCGCCGGCTACACCTTC,CASSQVREGAGYTF
TRBV6-1,.,TRBJ1-5,.,TGTGCCAGCGACAGAAGTTTATCAAGCAATCAGCCCCAGCATTTT,CASDRSLSSNQPQHF
TRBV19,.,TRBJ2-1,TRBD1,TGTGCCAGCCAGCGGGACAGGGGGTGGAATGAGCAGTTCTTC,CASQRDRGWNEQFF
TRBV5-4,.,TRBJ2-1,TRBD2,TGTGCCAGCAGCTGGACTAGCGGGAGTACCTACAATGAGCAGTTCTTC,CASSWTSGSTYNEQFF
TRBV5-4,.,TRBJ2-1,.,TGTGCCAGCAGCCCAGGCCCCCCGGGCGCCAGTGAGCAGTTCTTC,CASSPGPPGASEQFF
TRBV27,.,TRBJ1-1,TRBD1,TGTGCCAGCAGTTGGACAGGGAACACTGAAGCTTTCTTT,CASSWTGNTEAFF
TRBV7-9,many,TRBJ2-7,.,TGTGCCAGCAGCTCGGACTACCGCGAGCAGTACTTC,CASSSDYREQYF
TRBV7-2,.,TRBJ2-7,.,TGTGCCAGCAGCTTAGGTGGGCTCCGAACCTACGAGCAGTACTTC,CASSLGGLRTYEQYF
TRBV5-1,.,TRBJ2-3,TRBD1,TGCGCCAGCAGAAGGGACAGGAATGGAGATACGCAGTATTTT,CASRRDRNGDTQYF
TRBV7-6,.,TRBJ2-7,.,TGTGCCAGCAGCTTAGACCCCCGTGCCTTCCAGCCCTACGAGCAGTACTTC,CASSLDPRAFQPYEQYF
TRBV2,.,TRBJ2-3,.,TGTGCCAGGACGCGGGATTCTAGCACAGATACGCAGTATTTT,CARTRDSSTDTQYF